Listed below are T cell receptor beta chains from one sample, sequenced in a study of read filtering for tumor transcriptome and immune sequencing. TCRdb re-derived calls from the reads in MiXCR, one entry per CDR3 protein. The repertoire holds roughly 130,000 distinct CDR3 sequences, with 13% as singletons. Input material: a population of CD138-negative cells sorted from bone marrow. The receptor set was obtained from a donor over 35 with multiple myeloma. The CDR3 runs from the conserved cysteine through the conserved F or W. Fields, in order: V gene, clone size, J gene, D gene, CDR3 DNA, CDR3 protein. A D gene is named only where the DNA matches it firmly. Size tells how often a clone was seen (once, few, many) or the class of an expanded clone, and some rows leave it out.

V gene: TRBV5-4; clone size: .; J gene: TRBJ2-7; D gene: .; CDR3 DNA: TGTGCCAGCAGCTCCAGCCGGGCCAATAGCGGCGAGCAGTACTTC; CDR3 protein: CASSSSRANSGEQYF
V gene: TRBV10-3; clone size: many; J gene: TRBJ2-2; D gene: .; CDR3 DNA: TGTGCCATCAACGGGCTTTTCTCCGGGGAGCTGTTTTTT; CDR3 protein: CAINGLFSGELFF
V gene: TRBV12-3/TRBV12-4; clone size: many; J gene: TRBJ1-5; D gene: TRBD1; CDR3 DNA: TGTGCCAGCAGTTTTAACGCAGGGGGCCTTCAGCCCCAGCATTTT; CDR3 protein: CASSFNAGGLQPQHF
V gene: TRBV7-6; clone size: many; J gene: TRBJ2-1; D gene: TRBD2; CDR3 DNA: TGTGCCAGCAGCTTAGCTCTAGCGGGTCCCTACAATGAGCAGTTCTTC; CDR3 protein: CASSLALAGPYNEQFF
V gene: TRBV29-1; clone size: .; J gene: TRBJ1-3; D gene: .; CDR3 DNA: TGCAGCGCCCAGCTGGGGGCGCGAGGAAACACCATATATTTT; CDR3 protein: CSAQLGARGNTIYF
V gene: TRBV18; clone size: few; J gene: TRBJ2-7; D gene: .; CDR3 DNA: TGTGCCAGCTCACCGTTGGCAGGGGAAAACGAGCAGTACTTC; CDR3 protein: CASSPLAGENEQYF
V gene: TRBV11-1; clone size: many; J gene: TRBJ2-7; D gene: TRBD2; CDR3 DNA: TGTGCCAGCAGCTCGGGACTAGCTGGAAACGAGCAGTACTTC; CDR3 protein: CASSSGLAGNEQYF
V gene: TRBV7-9; clone size: .; J gene: TRBJ2-4; D gene: TRBD1; CDR3 DNA: TGTGCCAGCAGCCCGGGACAGGCCGAAAACATTCAGTACTTC; CDR3 protein: CASSPGQAENIQYF
V gene: TRBV19; clone size: many; J gene: TRBJ1-5; D gene: TRBD1; CDR3 DNA: TGTGCCAGTCCCCAGGGGACAGGGGTTCAGCCCCAGCATTTT; CDR3 protein: CASPQGTGVQPQHF
V gene: TRBV28; clone size: .; J gene: TRBJ2-3; D gene: .; CDR3 DNA: TGTGCCAGCAGTTCGTATCAGGCAACAGATACGCAGTATTTT; CDR3 protein: CASSSYQATDTQYF
V gene: TRBV7-9; clone size: .; J gene: TRBJ2-3; D gene: TRBD2; CDR3 DNA: TGTGCCAGCAGCCCCGGACTAGCGGGGGAAATCACAGATGCGCAGTATTTT; CDR3 protein: CASSPGLAGEITDAQYF
V gene: TRBV19; clone size: many; J gene: TRBJ2-3; D gene: TRBD1; CDR3 DNA: TGTGCCAGTGGTGGACAGGGTGGTTTCACAGATACGCAGTATTTT; CDR3 protein: CASGGQGGFTDTQYF
V gene: TRBV7-2; clone size: many; J gene: TRBJ2-7; D gene: TRBD1; CDR3 DNA: TGTGCCAGCACCGGGACAGTAAGACCCTACGAGCAGTACTTC; CDR3 protein: CASTGTVRPYEQYF
V gene: TRBV7-2; clone size: many; J gene: TRBJ1-5; D gene: .; CDR3 DNA: TGTGCCAGCAGTGAGGATTTCGGTCTGGGCAATCAGCCCCAGCATTTT; CDR3 protein: CASSEDFGLGNQPQHF
V gene: TRBV19; clone size: many; J gene: TRBJ2-7; D gene: .; CDR3 DNA: TGTGCCAGTAGTATCTGGGGGAGGTCCTACGAGCAGTACTTC; CDR3 protein: CASSIWGRSYEQYF